This TCR beta chain was retrieved from a study of neurological immune-mediated disorders (dated by TCRdb to about 2019). As for the study more broadly: The study compared peripheral blood TCR-beta repertoires of HTLV-I-associated myelopathy (HAM/TSP) patients, multiple sclerosis patients and healthy controls using UMI-based sequencing. Alongside PBMC samples, the set of fewer than 110 TCR-beta libraries contained longitudinal samples, technical triplicates, and paired CD4+ and CD8+ T-cell subsets that had been sorted. The cohort was made up of 68 subjects, consisting of roughly 15 HAM/TSP patients, about 34 multiple sclerosis patients and around 20 healthy controls.

Results and caveats for the whole study, not just this receptor: TCR clonal expansion was highest in HAM/TSP patients and lowest in MS patients, with MS patients falling below even healthy controls. Expanded clones from different subjects shared no identical CDR3 amino acid sequences, which suggests that TCR-beta repertoires were private in all groups.

cDNA synthesis used template-switch 5'RACE with a primer carrying a 10-nucleotide random unique molecular identifier tagging each TCR transcript. Every sequencing run covered 15-18 subjects and yielded more than 160 million TCR-beta sequences. Total RNA was extracted with the RNeasy kit. The KAPA Real-time Library Amplification kit was used to amplify TCR-beta VDJ regions with primers targeting the TCR constant region and the 5'RACE anchor. Sample indexes and Illumina adaptors were added in a first PCR, after which library yield was increased in a second PCR. After purification with Ampure beads, the TCR product of roughly 650 bp was size-selected on a 2% E-gel SizeSelection system. Before pooling, library quality was checked on a Bioanalyzer, concentration was measured with Qubit, and libraries were quantified with the Kapa Library Quantification kit. An Illumina HiSeq 2500 was used to sequence the libraries paired-end at 2 x 150 bp. To increase sequence diversity, about 25-30% phiX was spiked into each library pool. Turning to the authors' computational methods: Quality-filtered reads were processed with the UMI-based MiGEC pipeline, which removed over 75% of raw TCR sequences during error correction. IMGT germline references were used for alignment of VDJ genes, and clonotypes were defined by a unique CDR3 amino acid sequence together with V-J genes. Clonal expansion, Shannon diversity, and CDR3 relatedness (CalcPairwiseDistances, ClusterSamples) were evaluated with VDJtools, and phylogenetic trees were built with CLCbio workbench. Clones with at least 8 unique UMIs were defined as expanded, with this threshold being based on coefficient-of-variation modelling across technical triplicates. TCRdb handled the public reads itself, with Q25 trimming in fastp and clone calling in MiXCR, and kept productive beta chains. CDR3 protein sequences are deduplicated, and each keeps its most common genes and DNA. The V and J calls here are based on TCRdb, not the publication. The sample profile shows tens of thousands of distinct CDR3 sequences; over 15% of them were found once. The ten largest clones capture approximately 15% of the sample.

The CDR3, cysteine through phenylalanine, is 14 amino acids long. Of all the DNA, just the CDR3 is kept, 42 bases in frame from base 1. V is pared back by 3 bases and J by 5 bases, with 11 bases lying between the germline termini. The germline V gene (reference sequence) yields DFQATT for CDR1 and SNEGSKA for CDR2. The healthy controls were volunteers from a blood bank in Maryland, USA. For unsorted PBMC libraries, 2 million PBMCs were used after storage in RNAlater at -80 degrees C until RNA extraction. Peripheral blood was subjected to Ficoll-Hypaque density gradient centrifugation to isolate PBMCs, which were then cryopreserved in liquid nitrogen. On this clonotype itself: This receptor's antigen is unknown. No base qualities exist here, and no much larger clone lies one base off it.

The material sequenced was PBMCs. In this chain, TRBV20-1 is recombined with TRBJ1-6, with the D gene call left open. This clonotype originated in a woman aged 35 to 49 in good health. The nucleotides are TGCAGTGCTAGCCTAGACGGTGATAATTCACCCCTCCACTTT. Its protein reads: CSASLDGDNSPLHF.